The 15 T cell receptor beta chains in this list originate from one sample, sequenced in a study of shared clonotypes between healthy human individuals. TCRdb's table, derived via immunoSEQ multiplex PCR, lists solely in-frame clones and lacks some. The repertoire holds roughly 1,000,000 clones, with 78% as singletons. Input material: memory CD4+ T cells from PBMCs. Subset in this sample: CD45RA-negative fraction. The receptors shown here come from a man between 18 and 35 years old in good health. Some clones in this sample may be carry-over from other donors' samples.

This clone was seen a few times. CDR3 in DNA: TGTGCCAGCACCCGGGACGGATGGAACACTGAAGCTTTCTTT. It codes for CASTRDGWNTEAFF. The chain links TRBV9 to TRBJ1-1; D is possibly TRBD1 (5 bases). Germline V gene sequence: CDR1 SGDLS, CDR2 YYNGEE. CDR3 size: 14 residues. Trimming shortened V by 6 bases and J by 1 base, and 13 bases separated the two germline ends.

The chain couples TRBV5-1 to TRBJ2-5; TRBD2 matches 7 bases. J was trimmed by 3 bases and V by 5 bases; bases with no gene match: 7. Per the germline V gene, CDR1 is SGHRS and CDR2 is YFSETQ. The CDR3 loop spans 14 amino acids. In DNA form, the CDR3 reads TGCGCCAGCAGGACGCAGGGAGGGGAAGAGACCCAGTACTTC. Translation gives CASRTQGGEETQYF.

This clone ranks as medium-sized. Other DNA variants within this sample encode the same CDR3. The CDR3, as DNA: TGTGCCAGCAGCTTAGAGAGGGGTGGCGGCTACACCTTC. Translation: CASSLERGGGYTF. This rearrangement joins TRBV7-6 to TRBJ1-2; a weak D match, TRBD1 (5 bases). Germline loops: CDR1 SGHVS, CDR2 FNYEAQ. Trimming removed 1 base at V and 8 bases at J, with 11 bases between. The CDR3 loop spans 13 amino acids.

Notes on this clone: The sample has other DNA sequences that encode this CDR3 too. V and J are TRBV11-3 and TRBJ1-1; D gene unclear. With 5 bases removed from V and 2 bases from J, the gap between germline ends came to 9 bases. The CDR3 contains 13 residues. CDR1 is SGHNT, CDR2 YENEEA, per germline. The CDR3 DNA follows: TGTGCCAGCAGCCCGGGCTTAAACACTGAAGCTTTCTTT. Protein sequence: CASSPGLNTEAFF.

CDR3 residues: CASSQGLSGLRAEQYF. Written as DNA, the CDR3 is TGCGCCAGCAGCCAGGGATTATCGGGACTCCGGGCCGAGCAGTACTTC. This rearrangement joins TRBV4-1 to TRBJ2-5; weak D call: TRBD2 (6 bases). The J call may be faulty, since TRBJ2-7 better matches the DNA end. CDR3 length: 16 amino acids. CDR1 is MGHRA, CDR2 YSYEKL, per germline.

The CDR3 loop is CASSETGVHEQFF. CDR3 DNA: TGTGCCAGCAGCGAGACAGGGGTTCATGAGCAGTTCTTC. The chain recombines TRBV7-2 with TRBJ2-1; 8 positions agree with TRBD1. Germline-derived CDR1 and CDR2 are SGHTA and FQGNSA. Trimming removed 5 bases from V and 8 bases from J; junction bases left unmatched: 5. There are 13 residues in the CDR3.

The chain combines TRBV28 with TRBJ1-2; D not certain. Trimming removed 2 bases from V and 0 bases from J, with 7 bases in between. The germline CDR1 and CDR2 sequences are MDHEN and SYDVKM. The CDR3 contains 14 residues. In DNA, the CDR3 is TGTGCCAGCAGTTTAGCCGGATCTAACTATGGCTACACCTTC. This sequence encodes CASSLAGSNYGYTF.

The chain combines TRBV2 with TRBJ2-3; D possibly uses TRBD1 or TRBD2 (5 bases each). The CDR3 totals 13 residues. Trimming took 8 bases from V and 6 from J, leaving 15 bases between them. Germline V lookup: CDR1 SNHLY, CDR2 FYNNEI. CDR3 region: CASSGTRPDTQYF. CDR3 nucleotides: TGTGCCAGCTCGGGGACCAGGCCTGATACGCAGTATTTT.

Many counts were recorded for this clone. The chain employs TRBV7-9 and TRBJ1-3; D might be TRBD1 (5 bases). Germline-derived CDR1 and CDR2 are SEHNR and FQNEAQ (reference sequence). V lost 4 bases, J lost 0 bases, and 16 bases lay in between. The CDR3 runs 17 residues. CDR3 loop: CASSSNTRDLSGNTIYF. CDR3 coding DNA: TGTGCCAGCAGCTCGAACACCCGGGACCTCTCTGGAAACACCATATATTTT.

This clone has at least ten counts. The sample holds other DNA sequences that translate to the same CDR3. The gene calls are TRBV28 and TRBJ2-7; D gene ambiguous. The CDR3 contains 12 residues. Germline loops: CDR1 MDHEN, CDR2 SYDVKM. The germline V and J ends were trimmed by 3 bases and 0 bases, with 3 bases remaining between them. CDR3 coding DNA: TGTGCCAGCAGTTTTGCCTCCTACGAGCAGTACTTC. Translating gives CASSFASYEQYF.

The CDR3 nucleotides read TGTGCCAGCAGTCCCCGGGGTAGCGGAATACTGACCTACGAGCAGTACTTC. Its translation: CASSPRGSGILTYEQYF. The rearrangement links TRBV27 to TRBJ2-7; possible D gene TRBD2, 6 bases. This CDR3 region has 17 residues. Per the germline V gene, CDR1 is MNHEY and CDR2 is SMNVEV (reference sequence). Trimming cost V 5 bases and J 2 bases, with 22 bases left between them.

Only one count was recorded for this clone. This chain uses TRBV5-4 with TRBJ2-4, with D possibly being TRBD2 (6 bases). The CDR3 covers 15 residues. In germline, CDR1 is SGHNT, CDR2 YYREEE (reference sequence). V was clipped by 4 bases and J by 3 bases, with 14 bases between them. The CDR3 region is CASSLFAGSKNIQYF. CDR3 bases: TGTGCCAGCAGCCTATTCGCCGGGAGCAAAAACATTCAGTACTTC.

On this clone itself: One end of the junction varies from germline; a read error may be responsible. The sample holds other DNA sequences that translate to the same CDR3. The V gene is TRBV7-6, the J gene TRBJ2-3, with TRBD2 identical over 9 bases. Germline assignment: CDR1 SGHVS and CDR2 FNYEAQ. The CDR3 runs to 16 residues. CDR3 sequence reads: CASSPRGGEFTDTQYF. In DNA, the CDR3 is TGTGCCAGCAGCCCGCGGGGGGGGGAATTCACAGATACGCAGTACTTT.

The rearrangement links TRBV28 to TRBJ2-1; TRBD2 agrees at 9 bases. Germline V gene data show CDR1 as MDHEN and CDR2 as SYDVKM. This CDR3 is built from 15 residues. V lost 5 bases, J lost 4 bases, and 6 bases stayed unmatched. The CDR3 region is CASSLLTSGYNEQFF. The CDR3 bases are TGTGCCAGCAGTCTCCTGACTAGCGGTTACAATGAGCAGTTCTTC.

The chain couples TRBV10-1 to TRBJ2-7; 8 nucleotides agree with TRBD1. After removal of 6 bases from V and 6 bases from J, the junction contained 4 bases not matched to a gene. CDR3 size: 12 residues. CDR1 WNHNN and CDR2 SYGVQD come from the germline V gene (reference sequence). In nucleotides, the CDR3 is TGCGCCAGCAGCGGGACAGGTGGCGAGCAGTACTTC. Protein: CASSGTGGEQYF.